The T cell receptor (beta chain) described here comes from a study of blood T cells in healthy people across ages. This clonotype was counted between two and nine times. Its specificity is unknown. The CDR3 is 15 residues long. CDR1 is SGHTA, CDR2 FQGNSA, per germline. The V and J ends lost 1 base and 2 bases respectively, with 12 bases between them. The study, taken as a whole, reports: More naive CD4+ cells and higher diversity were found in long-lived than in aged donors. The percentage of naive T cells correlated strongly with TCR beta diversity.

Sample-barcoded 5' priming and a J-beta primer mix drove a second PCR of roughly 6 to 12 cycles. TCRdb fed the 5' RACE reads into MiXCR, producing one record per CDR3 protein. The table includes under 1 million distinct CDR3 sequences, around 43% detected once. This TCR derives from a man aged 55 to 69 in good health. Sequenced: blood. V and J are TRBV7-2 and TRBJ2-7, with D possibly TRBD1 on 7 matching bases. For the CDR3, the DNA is TGTGCCAGCAGCTTAGGGCCAGGGGGGACCTACGAGCAGTACTTC. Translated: CASSLGPGGTYEQYF.